Listed here are 25 T cell receptor beta chains from one sample, sequenced in a study of early T cells in non-severe SARS-CoV-2 infection. Each CDR3 protein gets one entry after TCRdb re-called the 5' RACE reads with MiXCR. The sample lists approximately 52,000 distinct CDR3 sequences, about 16% occurring once. The sample here was whole blood, taken at baseline. The receptors shown here come from an adult who was a healthcare worker with PCR-confirmed SARS-CoV-2 infection or an uninfected control (not recorded which).

The chain has TRBV20-1 and TRBJ1-2; 7 bases match TRBD1. Trimming cost V 6 bases and J 1 base; bases outside gene matches: 8. The CDR3 is made up of 14 amino acids. CDR1 is DFQATT and CDR2 is SNEGSKA in the germline V gene (reference sequence). The CDR3 spells CSAIPGQSNYGYTF. The CDR3 DNA is TGCAGTGCAATACCGGGACAGAGTAACTATGGCTACACCTTC.

As regards this clonotype: The junction does not match germline at one end; this may be a read error. This chain uses TRBV6-2 or TRBV6-3 with TRBJ2-7; 7 nucleotides agree with TRBD2. Germline V gives CDR1 MNHEY, CDR2 SVGEGT. The CDR3 is made up of 14 amino acids. The CDR3 reads CASSYSRTLAVPHF. CDR3 nucleotides: TGTGCCAGCAGTTACTCGAGGACCCTAGCGGTGCCTCACTTC.

The chain employs TRBV6-2 or TRBV6-3 and TRBJ2-1; D possibly corresponds to TRBD1 (7 bases). The CDR3 consists of 13 residues. Germline assignment: CDR1 MNHEY and CDR2 SVGEGT. V shed 10 bases and J shed 1 base, with 11 bases lying between them. The CDR3 sequence: CAIQGGSYNEQFF. As DNA, the CDR3 is TGTGCCATTCAGGGGGGTTCCTACAATGAGCAGTTCTTC.

The chain carries TRBV14 and TRBJ2-7, with 12 bases fitting TRBD2. The germline V gene has CDR1 SGHDN and CDR2 FVKESK. There are 14 residues in the CDR3. V lost 4 bases to trimming and J lost 3 bases; unmatched junction nucleotides: 1. CDR3 protein: CASSRTSGVYEQYF. In DNA form, the CDR3 reads TGTGCCAGCAGCCGGACTAGCGGGGTCTACGAGCAGTACTTC.

This clonotype has more than one count but fewer than ten. The chain joins TRBV14 to TRBJ2-5; D perhaps matches TRBD2 (6 bases). The CDR3 spans 15 residues. Deletions cut 0 bases from V and 7 bases from J, with 15 bases between. Germline V gives CDR1 SGHDN, CDR2 FVKESK. DNA of the CDR3: TGTGCCAGCAGCCAAGATTGGGAGGACGTAGGGACCCAGTACTTC. Translated, it gives CASSQDWEDVGTQYF.

CDR3 region: CASSHHSGRQPQHF. CDR3 DNA sequence: TGTGCCAGCAGCCACCACAGCGGCCGCCAGCCCCAGCATTTT. This rearrangement joins TRBV28 to TRBJ1-5; D remains ambiguous. The CDR3 is made up of 14 amino acids. V was shortened by 6 bases and J by 7 bases, with 16 bases between the two germline ends. CDR1 is MDHEN, CDR2 SYDVKM, per germline.

The table lists this clonotype with a few counts. The chain employs TRBV9 and TRBJ1-1; D ambiguous. The CDR3 consists of 14 residues. Germline-derived CDR1 and CDR2 are SGDLS and YYNGEE. V shed 0 bases and J shed 1 base, with 7 bases lying between them. This CDR3 reads CASSVDSRNTEAFF. DNA of the CDR3: TGTGCCAGCAGCGTAGACAGCCGGAACACTGAAGCTTTCTTT. Drawing the rest from reference TRBV9 and TRBJ1-1, the complete variable domain is DSGVTQTPKHLITATGQRVTLRCSPRSGDLSVYWYQQSLDQGLQFLIQYYNGEERAKGNILERFSAQQFPDLHSELNLSSLELGDSALYFCASSVDSRNTEAFFGQGTRLTVV.

This chain uses TRBV5-5 with TRBJ1-1; D ambiguous. The germline V gene encodes CDR1 SGHKS and CDR2 YYEKEE (reference sequence). Trimming removed 4 bases from V and 2 bases from J, with 15 bases in between. The CDR3 spans 15 residues. The DNA of the CDR3 is TGTGCCAGCAGCCCGGACGGCACCTTAAACACTGAAGCTTTCTTT. It specifies CASSPDGTLNTEAFF.

This clonotype was observed a handful of times. In nucleotides, the CDR3 is TGTGCCAGCAGCCCAGCGGCAGAAGTCTACGAGCAGTACTTC. This sequence encodes CASSPAAEVYEQYF. This chain links TRBV9 with TRBJ2-7, with D possibly TRBD2 on 5 matching bases. Per the germline V gene, CDR1 is SGDLS and CDR2 is YYNGEE. Trimming cost V 4 bases and J 3 bases, with 14 bases left between them. This CDR3 has 14 amino acids.

This clonotype was seen a handful of times. The chain joins TRBV7-7 to TRBJ1-2; 7 positions match TRBD1. The CDR3 spans 13 residues. The V gene's germline CDR1 is SSHAT and CDR2 FNYEAQ (reference sequence). The CDR3 here is CARAGQEDYGYTF. Written as DNA, the CDR3 is TGTGCTAGAGCCGGACAGGAGGACTATGGCTACACCTTC.

This clonotype appeared many times. The chain is built from TRBV3-1 and TRBJ2-6; TRBD1 agrees at 8 bases. The CDR3 sequence is 17 residues long. Germline-derived CDR1 and CDR2 are LGHDT and YNNKEL (reference sequence). V was pared by 1 base and J by 2 bases, with 4 bases of the junction left unmatched. The CDR3 DNA reads as TGTGCCAGCAGCCAAGTTGCAGGGGGCACTGGGGCCAACGTCCTGACTTTC. Its protein product is CASSQVAGGTGANVLTF.

The chain employs TRBV27 and TRBJ1-5, with 10 bases identical to TRBD1. This CDR3 spans 18 amino acids. The germline CDR1 and CDR2 sequences are MNHEY and SMNVEV (reference sequence). V shed 4 bases, J shed 0 bases, and the junction held 9 bases outside the gene matches. The chain's CDR3 is CASSSRTGGMYSNQPQHF. CDR3 nucleotide sequence: TGTGCCAGCAGTTCTAGGACAGGGGGAATGTATAGCAATCAGCCCCAGCATTTT.

This clonotype was detected only a few times. This chain uses TRBV27 with TRBJ2-2, with D unclear. This CDR3 is 12 amino acids long. Germline V gene lookup returns CDR1 MNHEY and CDR2 SMNVEV (reference sequence). V was clipped by 8 bases and J by 6 bases, with 10 bases between them. CDR3 nucleotides: TGTGCCAGCGGCCTACCACCCGGGGAGCTGTTTTTT. It codes for CASGLPPGELFF.

This clonotype showed up many times. The chain combines TRBV10-3 with TRBJ2-1; weak D call: TRBD2 (5 bases). Germline values: CDR1 ENHRY, CDR2 SYGVKD. CDR3 length: 15 amino acids. V was trimmed by 4 bases and J by 0 bases, leaving 10 bases between them. The CDR3 region is CAISGGGLSYNEQFF. In DNA form, the CDR3 reads TGTGCCATCAGTGGTGGCGGACTCTCCTACAATGAGCAGTTCTTC.

This clonotype turned up a few times. The chain is built from TRBV7-9 and TRBJ2-7, with 9 bases lining up with TRBD1. V lost 4 bases and J lost 2; bases outside the gene matches: 6. Germline loops: CDR1 SEHNR, CDR2 FQNEAQ (reference sequence). This CDR3 region has 15 residues. The CDR3 is CASSWGTGFTYEQYF. CDR3 nucleotide sequence: TGTGCCAGCAGCTGGGGGACAGGGTTCACCTACGAGCAGTACTTC.

This clonotype was counted at least ten times. The chain couples TRBV30 to TRBJ2-3, with D uncertain. Looked up from germline, CDR1 is GTSNPN and CDR2 is SVGIG (reference sequence). The CDR3 extends over 16 amino acids. V dropped 0 bases and J dropped 3 bases, with 16 bases sitting between them. The DNA for the CDR3 is TGTGCCTGGAGTGTTAGTCTCTCGGTGGGGACAGATACGCAGTATTTT. Protein: CAWSVSLSVGTDTQYF.

This clonotype was counted a few times. The J gene is TRBJ2-3, the V gene TRBV2, with a possible D match to TRBD2 (6 bases). This CDR3 is 14 amino acids long. Germline values: CDR1 SNHLY, CDR2 FYNNEI. V was cut by 8 bases and J by 2 bases, with 14 bases left in between. The CDR3 sequence is CASGEIAVTDTQYF. Written as DNA, the CDR3 is TGTGCCAGCGGGGAGATAGCGGTCACAGATACGCAGTATTTT.

This clonotype has more than one count but fewer than ten. Here the CDR3 DNA reads TGTGCCAGCAGTTACTCGATAGATGGACTAGCTTTATACTTC. It yields the protein CASSYSIDGLALYF. The gene calls are TRBV6-2 or TRBV6-3 and TRBJ2-7, with 8 positions matching TRBD2. This CDR3 spans 14 amino acids. Per germline, CDR1 MNHEY and CDR2 SVGEGT. V was pared by 0 bases and J by 13 bases, with 11 bases of the junction left unmatched.

The chain carries TRBV10-1 and TRBJ2-3; 7 bases are a match to TRBD2. The V gene's germline CDR1 is WNHNN and CDR2 SYGVQD (reference sequence). This CDR3 spans 17 amino acids. After removal of 2 bases from V and 2 bases from J, the junction contained 10 bases not matched to a gene. CDR3 sequence: CASSEGRASGPTDTQYF. The CDR3 DNA reads TGCGCCAGCAGTGAGGGTCGGGCTAGCGGACCCACAGATACGCAGTATTTT.

Many counts were recorded for this clonotype. The V and J genes are TRBV20-1 and TRBJ2-3, with 10 bases lining up with TRBD2. Looked up from germline, CDR1 is DFQATT and CDR2 is SNEGSKA (reference sequence). V trimming: 2 bases; J trimming: 3 bases; junction bases outside the gene matches: 8. The CDR3 consists of 16 residues. CDR3 in amino acids: CSARPLTSGKTDTQYF. The CDR3 region has the DNA TGCAGTGCTAGACCCCTCACTAGCGGGAAAACAGATACGCAGTATTTT.

There are a few counts of this clonotype. The chain uses TRBV24-1 and TRBJ1-2; no definite D call. Germline loops: CDR1 KGHDR, CDR2 SFDVKD. The CDR3 is made up of 14 amino acids. Trimming cost V 0 bases and J 8 bases, with 12 bases left between them. The CDR3 spells CATSDLGRVEGYTF. In DNA, the CDR3 is TGTGCCACCAGTGATTTGGGACGGGTTGAGGGCTACACCTTC.

In its sample, this clonotype was seen a few times. The rearrangement links TRBV7-9 to TRBJ2-5; possibly TRBD2 for D (5 bases). This CDR3 is 16 amino acids long. Trimming removed 5 bases at V and 2 bases at J, with 18 bases between. The germline gives CDR1 SEHNR, CDR2 FQNEAQ (reference sequence). The CDR3 sequence is CASSRRTLGQQETQYF. The DNA of the CDR3 is TGTGCCAGCAGCCGAAGGACTCTCGGCCAACAAGAGACCCAGTACTTC.

This clonotype occurred many times. The chain recombines TRBV30 with TRBJ2-7, with D unresolved. V lost 0 bases to trimming and J lost 0 bases, with 9 bases between them. This CDR3 has 14 amino acids. CDR1 is GTSNPN, CDR2 SVGIG, per germline (reference sequence). The DNA for the CDR3 is TGTGCCTGGAGTGTAGGCGGTAGCTCCTACGAGCAGTACTTC. The encoded protein is CAWSVGGSSYEQYF.

V usage is TRBV7-3 and J usage is TRBJ2-1; D gene ambiguous. CDR1 is SGHTA and CDR2 is FQGTGA in the germline V gene. The CDR3 is made up of 15 amino acids. With 5 bases removed from V and 4 bases from J, the gap between germline ends came to 15 bases. The CDR3: CASSPNFARYNEQFF. The CDR3 DNA reads TGTGCCAGCAGCCCCAATTTTGCGCGGTACAATGAGCAGTTCTTC.

This chain connects TRBV7-9 to TRBJ2-5; D not resolved. Germline CDR1 reads SEHNR; CDR2 reads FQNEAQ (reference sequence). V lost 6 bases, J lost 5 bases, and 13 bases lay in between. The CDR3 loop spans 13 amino acids. The CDR3 sequence: CASSPRVGETQYF. CDR3 in DNA: TGTGCCAGCAGTCCCCGGGTCGGGGAGACCCAGTACTTC.